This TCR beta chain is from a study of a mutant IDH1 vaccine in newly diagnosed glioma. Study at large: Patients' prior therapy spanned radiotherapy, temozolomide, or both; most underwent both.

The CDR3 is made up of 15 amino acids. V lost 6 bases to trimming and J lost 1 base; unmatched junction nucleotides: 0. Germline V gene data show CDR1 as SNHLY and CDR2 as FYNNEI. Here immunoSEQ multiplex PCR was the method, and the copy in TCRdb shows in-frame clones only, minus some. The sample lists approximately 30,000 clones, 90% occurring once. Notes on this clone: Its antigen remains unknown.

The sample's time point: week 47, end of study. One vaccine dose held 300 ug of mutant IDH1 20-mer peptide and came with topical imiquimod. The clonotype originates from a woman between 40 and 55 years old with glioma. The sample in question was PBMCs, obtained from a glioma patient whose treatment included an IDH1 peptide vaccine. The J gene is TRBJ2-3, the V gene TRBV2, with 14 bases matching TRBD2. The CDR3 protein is CASRGLAGGTDTQYF. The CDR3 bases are TGTGCCAGCAGGGGACTAGCGGGGGGCACAGATACGCAGTATTTT.